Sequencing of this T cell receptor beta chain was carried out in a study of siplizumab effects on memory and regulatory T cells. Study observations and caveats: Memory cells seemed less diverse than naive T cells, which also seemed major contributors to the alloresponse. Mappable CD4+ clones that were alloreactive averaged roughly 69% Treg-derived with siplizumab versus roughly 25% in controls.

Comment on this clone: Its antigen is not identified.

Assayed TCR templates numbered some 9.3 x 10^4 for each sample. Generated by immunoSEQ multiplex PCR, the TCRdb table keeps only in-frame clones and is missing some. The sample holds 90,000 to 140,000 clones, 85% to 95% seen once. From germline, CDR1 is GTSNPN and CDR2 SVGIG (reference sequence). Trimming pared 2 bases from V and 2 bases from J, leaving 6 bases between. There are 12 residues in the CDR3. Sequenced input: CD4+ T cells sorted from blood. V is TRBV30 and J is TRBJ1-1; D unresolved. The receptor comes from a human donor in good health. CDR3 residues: CAWSRRNTEAFF. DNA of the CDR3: TGTGCCTGGAGTCGTAGAAACACTGAAGCTTTCTTT.